Listed below are T cell receptor beta chains from one sample, sequenced in a study of T cell responses to AZD1222 COVID-19 vaccine. Sequencing was performed with immunoSEQ multiplex PCR; in TCRdb, only in-frame clones are kept and a portion is missing. The sample holds about 70,000 clones, approximately 90% seen once. The specimen comprised peripheral blood, sampled 28 days after the second dose of the MenACWY control vaccine. These receptors all stem from an adult who received the MenACWY meningococcal vaccine as a control. Each CDR3 is given with its conserved first and last residue. D genes are given only for firm matches. Size values are once, few and many counts, or a class for expanded clones, and some rows have none.

cdr3_aa cdr3_nt d_call clone_size j_call v_call
CASSPLSDRLANYGYTF TGTGCCAGCTCACCTTTGTCGGACAGGCTCGCTAACTATGGCTACACCTTC TRBD1 once TRBJ1-2 TRBV18
CATSSMAGTLYGYTF TGTGCCACCAGCAGTATGGCCGGGACCCTCTATGGCTACACCTTC - - TRBJ1-2 TRBV15
CASSLGSPGVGNTIYF TGTGCCAGCAGTTTAGGAAGCCCGGGGGTCGGAAACACCATATATTTT - - TRBJ1-3 TRBV28
CASSLTGPKKLFF TGTGCCAGCAGCCTTACCGGGCCTAAAAAACTGTTTTTT - - TRBJ1-4 TRBV12-3/TRBV12-4
CASSFGRNTEAFF TGTGCCAGCAGTTTCGGCAGGAACACTGAAGCTTTCTTT - - TRBJ1-1 TRBV28
CTSSQAPLEQYF TGCACCAGCAGCCAAGCGCCTCTCGAGCAGTACTTC - - TRBJ2-7 TRBV1
CASSRNGDQPQHF TGTGCCAGCAGCCGAAACGGGGATCAGCCCCAGCATTTT - - TRBJ1-5 TRBV6-6
CATRRGTGAGTEPQHF TGTGCCACACGACGGGGTACAGGGGCAGGAACGGAGCCCCAGCATTTT TRBD1 - TRBJ1-5 TRBV28
CASSLPQTAWEQYF TGTGCCAGCAGTTTACCCCAAACAGCATGGGAGCAGTACTTC - - TRBJ2-7 TRBV28
CASSPGTQGYQPQHF TGCGCCAGCAGCCCCGGGACTCAGGGTTATCAGCCCCAGCATTTT - - TRBJ1-5 TRBV4-3
CASSEEGRTGNKKLFF TGTGCCAGCAGTGAGGAGGGAAGGACAGGGAATAAAAAACTGTTTTTT TRBD1 - TRBJ1-4 TRBV28
CASSEATRAYEQYF TGTGCCAGCAGTGAAGCAACACGGGCCTACGAGCAGTACTTC - once TRBJ2-7 TRBV6-1